This T cell receptor beta chain was identified during a study of T cell responses to AZD1222 COVID-19 vaccine. Study conclusions and caveats: Possibly, clonal diversity was underestimated; donors were largely white British and included more females.

The CDR3 is 13 amino acids. V lost 2 bases to trimming and J lost 2 bases, with 6 bases between them. Germline CDR1 reads MNHNS; CDR2 reads SASEGT. Here immunoSEQ multiplex PCR was the method, and the copy in TCRdb shows in-frame clones only, minus some. The top ten clones hold 5.4% of a sample with about 140,000 clones, roughly 86% of them seen once. In regard to this clone: Its antigen is as yet unknown.

V usage is TRBV6-1 and J usage is TRBJ1-2, with no clear D. The source of this sequence is an adult who received the MenACWY meningococcal vaccine as a control. The sample consisted of peripheral blood, taken 28 days after the second dose of the MenACWY control vaccine. The CDR3 DNA reads as TGTGCCAGCAGTGAAAACAGAAACTATGGCTACACCTTC. Translating gives CASSENRNYGYTF.